Given below is one T cell receptor (beta chain) in context. The antigen it binds to is not known. Per-base quality was not reported, and no clone a single base away is much larger than it. The entry originates in a study of cytomegalovirus exposure and HLA in healthy donors (dated by TCRdb to 2017 to 2019). About the study as a whole: According to an earlier analysis of a few hundred of the donors, 150 million to 200 million T cells yielded roughly 110 million unique TCR beta sequences and around 280 Gb of sequence data. About 330 gigabases of sequencing data and around 80 million unique TCR sequences made up an early release that covered several hundred HLA-typed donors. Of the roughly 400 genotyped donors, roughly 85% fell in the genetic ancestry cluster associated with self-reported Caucasian donors. The study aimed to test whether signatures of past pathogen exposure could be identified by cataloging public T cell receptors. The study used immunosequencing to profile the T cell repertoires of approximately 640 subjects and linked those repertoires to cytomegalovirus serostatus. In addition to the first cohort of approximately 650 subjects, a separate validation cohort of approximately 110 different subjects was used. To predict cytomegalovirus infection status, the study brought together high-throughput TCR immunosequencing, statistical association of individual TCRs with disease status, and machine learning. A later analysis re-analyzed previously published TCR beta repertoires from several hundred donors and added high-resolution HLA genotyping to study TCR occurrence patterns. Rather than drawing on any new phenotypic data, the later analysis identified candidate immune exposures from TCR beta sequences and the way those sequences occurred across donors. In an earlier analysis of over 550 of the donors, high-throughput TCR beta sequencing was used to judge whether each TCR beta V gene segment behaved as functional or pseudogenic. Donor age, sex, ethnicity and CMV serostatus were collected together with the repertoire data. A later genetic analysis used genome-wide SNP genotypes for about 65% of the 666 donors, treating that subset as a discovery cohort. Every repertoire in the discovery cohort had been generated on one and the same sequencing platform. HLA typing covered class I and class II loci at four-digit resolution. The number of donors typed differed by locus, with about 620-630 for A, B, C, DRB1 and DQB1, around 500 for DQA1, 606 for DPA1, and some 440 for DPB1. Roughly 5 DR-DQ haplotypes were handled as single units for association and clustering, since linkage in the cohort was strong. On average, 235,054 unique TCR beta nucleotide sequences were sequenced per donor among 398 genotyped donors of the cohort, with around 19% of those sequences being non-productive.

Here is what the overall study found, with its caveats: In a later analysis, 16,951 TCR beta sequences were associated with specific HLA alleles at a false discovery rate of 0.05. A later analysis found that HLA-associated TCR beta chains were more clonally expanded and had lower generation probabilities than equally common non-associated chains. A later analysis reported that several top co-occurrence clusters appeared linked to parvovirus B19, influenza, CMV and Epstein-Barr virus. Because counts were too low, seventeen rarely observed V segments, including chromosome 9 orphons, were excluded from the earlier analysis of 587 of the donors. A few of the identified cytomegalovirus-associated TCR beta chains were confirmed in vitro to be specific for cytomegalovirus antigens. A further reported finding was that TCR beta sequences accurately predicted the HLA-A and HLA-B alleles for most subjects in the first cohort. In a later analysis, the rate of TCR association differed among HLA loci, with DRB1 alleles having the most associated TCRs and HLA-C alleles having the fewest. In a later analysis, most CMV-associated TCR beta chains were found to appear HLA-restricted, with HLA associations seemingly driven largely by CMV exposure. Roughly uniform sequencing depth across donors was assumed in presence/absence analyses, although this assumption may not hold. Most TCR sequences were observed very rarely across donors, whereas some public TCRs were present in many individuals. Broadly in line with IMGT annotations, most TCR beta V segments showed up in productive rearrangements about 87% or about 30% of the time in an earlier analysis of several hundred of the donors. In this cohort, only TCR beta chains were sequenced, and detectable features were limited by the absence of alpha or paired-chain data. The study listed approximately 150 TCR beta chains as associated with cytomegalovirus. The classifier was reported to diagnose cytomegalovirus status with high specificity and sensitivity in both the original and validation cohorts. An association between a missense DCLRE1C variant and V-gene and J-gene trimming of TCR beta chains was found in a later genetic analysis and replicated in an independent cohort. Correlated functional status among segregating V segments might reflect linkage disequilibrium, but an unknown experimental factor could not be ruled out. Compared with the approximately 670-donor mean, donors in an Asian-associated ancestry cluster had fewer N-insertions in productive TCRs, according to a later genetic analysis. Because HLA typing was unavailable for some donors at each locus, only the typed subset was used in association tests. Assigning TCR associations to individual alleles was difficult when HLA alleles, especially DR and DQ, strongly co-occurred. The authors suggested that the approach could potentially be extended to other disease states and immunological phenotypes. CMV serostatus was the only immune exposure information available for the cohort. A cluster of highly shared sequence variants was judged likely to be a technical artifact of the sequencing pipeline.

Library construction relied on the immunoSEQ multiplex PCR assay. A mixture of 60 forward primers for TCR Vbeta segments and 13 reverse primers for TCR Jbeta segments was used in the multiplex PCR. The CDR3 region of rearranged TCR beta genes was amplified from genomic DNA with a multiplex PCR assay. On the Illumina HiSeq System, the amplified TCR beta libraries were sequenced as 87-base-pair reads. The source study handled its data this way. In a later analysis, tens of millions of unique TCR beta chains were counted across the approximately 640 repertoires, and roughly 11 million of these chains were shared by at least two donors. A nearest-neighbor algorithm error-corrected the raw reads and collapsed the reads into unique sequences, merging closely related sequences to remove PCR and sequencing errors. V, D and J gene segments were assigned by aligning CDR3 sequences to IMGT reference sequences. Each retained sequence needed at least a six-nucleotide match to both a V gene segment and a J gene segment. A rearrangement was called productive if the CDR3 had no stop codons and remained in frame with V and J, and every other rearrangement was called non-productive. Following IMGT convention, CDR3 was defined as the stretch from the second conserved V-encoded cysteine to the conserved J-encoded phenylalanine. Sequences without an unambiguous match to a single V gene segment were excluded from the earlier analysis of approximately 600 of the donors. In an earlier analysis of around 590 of the donors, a V segment was called functional when productive rearrangements were above 56.7%, and segregating when the standard deviation between donors exceeded 5%. A statistical classification framework was built to diagnose cytomegalovirus status from the catalog of TCR beta chain sequences. A later analysis assigned V and J genes by comparing TCR nucleotide sequences with IMGT/GENE-DB human TR gene sequences. In a later analysis, CDR3 sequences and most-parsimonious VDJ recombination scenarios were assigned using the TCRdist pipeline. In a later analysis, every TCR beta chain was defined by the combination of its CDR3 amino acid sequence and its V-gene family, and reads without a unique V-gene family were dropped. As a way to deal with suspected cross-contamination and a sequencing artifact, a later analysis dropped nearly 600 nucleotide sequences that were highly shared and had low generation probability. For each public chain, a later analysis derived a clonal expansion index from normalized ranks of inferred template counts within each repertoire. A later analysis computed generation probabilities with a VDJ recombination model fitted to out-of-frame rearrangements, and checked the results against IGoR. In a later analysis, hypergeometric tests were used to score TCR-TCR, TCR-HLA and TCR-CMV co-occurrence, with a repertoire-size bias correction applied to TCR pairs. In a later analysis, false discovery rates were estimated by permuting HLA or CMV assignments 20 times. In a later analysis, co-occurring TCRs were grouped using DBSCAN, and TCRdist sequence similarity was added for clustering within HLA-allele-positive subsets. For co-occurrence clustering, repertoires with fewer than 30,000 or more than 120,000 public chains were excluded, along with about five repertoires with anomalous nucleotide sharing. Here the immuneACCESS table is served through TCRdb, limited to in-frame sequences with V and J called. Missing clones are a known gap in these copies; in checked studies unresolved V genes cover under half, and the rest lacks a known reason. From that table come the V and J calls and clone size; the DNA was used to work out D and trimming. In all, the sample holds roughly 160,000 clones, and 75% to 90% of those were seen once. The ten most abundant clones make up around 1.3% of the sample.

The cohort comprised approximately 700 healthy bone marrow donors. Cohort members were all nominally healthy when sampled, although unrecorded immune exposures were likely present. The donor tested CMV seronegative and was one of the 352 seronegative cohort members. Each donor provided a peripheral blood sample, and peripheral blood mononuclear cells were used for TCR beta sequencing. Genomic DNA extraction from the blood cell samples was performed with the Qiagen DNeasy Blood Extraction Kit. What was sequenced was PBMCs. This clonotype was sampled from a boy under 10 years old in good health and CMV-seronegative.

The CDR3 has the sequence CASSLDRWGPDTQYF. The nucleotides read TGTGCCAGCAGCCTGGACCGCTGGGGGCCAGATACGCAGTATTTT. This chain joins TRBV7-2 to TRBJ2-3; a weak D assignment points to TRBD1 (6 bases agree). Trimming removed 5 bases from V and 4 bases from J, leaving 16 bases between the germline ends. The CDR3 runs 15 residues from the cysteine to the phenylalanine. Just the 45-base CDR3 DNA is kept, in frame starting at base 1. According to the germline V gene, CDR1 reads SGHTA and CDR2 reads FQGNSA.